These 21 T cell receptor beta chains came from one sample sequenced in a study of blood T cell repertoires in COVID-19 (dated by TCRdb to 2018 to 2020). Library creation used the immunoSEQ multiplex PCR assay. TCRdb stores this immuneACCESS table with in-frame sequences only. Part of the clones is absent; in the studies checked, under half of the shortfall reflects unresolved V genes, and no reason is known for the rest. A total of roughly 250,000 clones appear in this sample, around four fifths of them only once. Roughly 4% of the sample is taken by the ten largest. What was sequenced was peripheral blood. The receptors were gathered from a man aged 45-65 years with acute or convalescent COVID-19.

J is TRBJ2-7 and V is TRBV30; 11 nucleotides agree with TRBD1. The CDR3 runs to 13 residues. Per the germline V gene, CDR1 is GTSNPN and CDR2 is SVGIG (reference sequence). V shed 5 bases, J shed 4 bases, and the junction held 4 bases outside the gene matches. The CDR3 bases are TGTGCCTGGGGACAGGGGGCAAAGTACGAGCAGTACTTC. This gives the protein CAWGQGAKYEQYF.

The J gene is TRBJ2-1, the V gene TRBV15, with 7 bases fitting TRBD2. This CDR3 contains 16 residues. Germline assignment: CDR1 LNHNV and CDR2 YYDKDF (reference sequence). V dropped 5 bases and J dropped 0; count of bases not matched to a gene: 7. Here the CDR3 reads CATSGLDSSSYNEQFF. CDR3 DNA sequence: TGTGCCACCAGCGGACTAGACTCTAGCTCCTACAATGAGCAGTTCTTC.

Comments on this clone: The junction departs from germline at one end; a sequencing error may be responsible. This chain links TRBV7-7 with TRBJ2-5, with 8 bases aligning to TRBD1. Per germline, CDR1 SSHAT and CDR2 FNYEAQ (reference sequence). The CDR3 has 16 amino acids. CDR3: CASSLAAGGYQETQYF. As DNA, the CDR3 is TGTGCTAGCAGCTTAGCCGCAGGGGGCTACCAAGAGACCCAGTACTTC.

This chain connects TRBV13 to TRBJ2-3; 9 bases map to TRBD2. Germline-derived CDR1 and CDR2 are PRHDT and FYEKMQ (reference sequence). The CDR3 contains 14 residues. The trim removed 10 bases at V and 1 base at J, leaving 6 bases unmatched. The chain's CDR3 is CATQREARTDTQYF. In nucleotides, the CDR3 is TGTGCCACACAGCGGGAGGCACGCACAGATACGCAGTATTTT.

J is TRBJ2-1 and V is TRBV28, with 7 bases matching TRBD1. J was trimmed by 15 bases and V by 8 bases; bases with no gene match: 10. Germline assignment: CDR1 MDHEN and CDR2 SYDVKM. The CDR3 is 11 residues long. The chain's CDR3 is CASYGQVRWFF. The DNA of the CDR3 is TGTGCCAGCTACGGACAGGTTCGGTGGTTCTTC.

Here the CDR3 DNA reads TGTGCCAGCAGCTTGGTGGGGACAGGGGCCGAATATGGCTACACCTTC. Protein: CASSLVGTGAEYGYTF. This chain links TRBV5-4 with TRBJ1-2, with 10 bases identical to TRBD1. This CDR3 has 16 amino acids. Germline V gene data show CDR1 as SGHNT and CDR2 as YYREEE (reference sequence). The V segment lost 0 bases and the J segment 5 bases; nucleotides outside the gene matches: 7.

The V and J genes are TRBV27 and TRBJ2-5, with no clear D. Trimming removed 6 bases from V and 4 bases from J, with 15 bases in between. The V gene's germline CDR1 is MNHEY and CDR2 SMNVEV (reference sequence). The CDR3 totals 14 residues. The CDR3 DNA sequence: TGTGCCAGCAGACCCACCCAAATGGCAGAGACCCAGTACTTC. It specifies CASRPTQMAETQYF.

This rearrangement joins TRBV5-4 to TRBJ1-4; 10 nucleotides align to TRBD1. The CDR3 length is 15 residues. CDR1 is SGHNT and CDR2 is YYREEE in the germline V gene (reference sequence). The V gene end was trimmed by 0 bases and the J gene end by 8 bases; junction bases not matched to a gene: 4. CDR3 sequence reads: CASSLGGTGAEKLFF. The CDR3 DNA reads as TGTGCCAGCAGCTTGGGGGGGACAGGGGCCGAAAAACTGTTTTTT.

This clone was detected once. This CDR3 is also generated by other DNA sequences in the sample. The chain has TRBV28 and TRBJ1-2; D is ambiguous. Trimming shortened V by 6 bases and J by 4 bases, and 3 bases separated the two germline ends. Looked up from germline, CDR1 is MDHEN and CDR2 is SYDVKM. The CDR3 has 10 residues. The CDR3 spells CASSSYGYTF. CDR3 DNA sequence: TGTGCCAGCAGCTCCTATGGCTACACCTTC.

The chain is built from TRBV4-1 and TRBJ2-1; D is possibly TRBD2 (6 bases). V lost 0 bases and J 9 bases, leaving 15 bases between the germline ends. CDR3 length: 15 residues. Germline assignment: CDR1 MGHRA and CDR2 YSYEKL. Here the CDR3 reads CASSQDPSLASEQFF. In DNA form, the CDR3 reads TGCGCCAGCAGCCAAGATCCTTCCCTAGCGAGTGAGCAGTTCTTC.

CDR3 in amino acids: CASSIGLFKGGYTF. The CDR3 DNA reads as TGTGCCAGTAGTATCGGACTTTTCAAGGGAGGCTACACCTTC. This sequence joins TRBV19 and TRBJ1-2; no reliable D call. CDR3 length equals 14 residues. Per germline, CDR1 LNHDA and CDR2 SQIVND (reference sequence). The germline V and J ends were trimmed by 3 bases and 8 bases, with 16 bases remaining between them.

The V gene is TRBV4-1, the J gene TRBJ1-2, with D perhaps TRBD1 (6 bases). Trimming removed 0 bases at V and 7 bases at J, with 15 bases between. Germline assignment: CDR1 MGHRA and CDR2 YSYEKL. This CDR3 region has 15 residues. This chain's CDR3 is CASSQDVGGAVGYTF. The CDR3 DNA sequence: TGCGCCAGCAGCCAAGATGTCGGGGGGGCCGTTGGCTACACCTTC.

V gene TRBV25-1 combines with J gene TRBJ2-7; the D gene is possibly TRBD1 (5 bases). Germline loops: CDR1 MGHDK, CDR2 SYGVNS. The ends were cut back, 1 base at V and 6 bases at J, with 16 bases in the middle. The CDR3 has 15 amino acids. CDR3 DNA: TGTGCCAGCAGTGAATGGCAGGGTATTTCCGCCGAGCAGTACTTC. It specifies CASSEWQGISAEQYF.

This clone has more than one count but fewer than ten. The chain is built from TRBV3-1 (or the pseudogene TRBV3-2) and TRBJ2-1, with D possibly matching TRBD2 (5 bases). With 3 bases removed from V and 3 bases from J, the gap between germline ends came to 15 bases. This CDR3 region has 16 residues. Germline V lookup: CDR1 LGHDT, CDR2 YNNKEL (reference sequence). DNA for the CDR3: TGTGCCAGCAGCCAGGGAGTGGCCGCGGACTACAATGAGCAGTTCTTC. This translates into CASSQGVAADYNEQFF.

V gene TRBV4-1 combines with J gene TRBJ2-7; D may be TRBD2 (7 bases). Germline CDR1 and CDR2: MGHRA and YSYEKL. The ends were cut back, 5 bases at V and 5 bases at J, with 19 bases in the middle. The CDR3 spans 15 residues. The CDR3 sequence: CASSALGGGINEQYF. CDR3 nucleotide sequence: TGCGCCAGCAGCGCCCTAGGGGGAGGGATCAACGAGCAGTACTTC.

The chain is built from TRBV11-3 and TRBJ2-7; TRBD2 matches 14 bases. CDR1 and CDR2 (germline): SGHNT, YENEEA. V trimming: 5 bases; J trimming: 0 bases; junction bases outside the gene matches: 9. The CDR3 has 18 residues. Written as DNA, the CDR3 is TGTGCCAGCAGCCCCCGTGGGACTAGCGGGAGTAGCTCCTACGAGCAGTACTTC. Its protein product is CASSPRGTSGSSSYEQYF.

This clone has more than one count but fewer than ten. The CDR3 loop reads CASSSPGDRSGNTIYF. For the CDR3, the DNA is TGTGCCAGCAGTTCCCCCGGGGACAGATCTGGAAACACCATATATTTT. This rearrangement joins TRBV28 to TRBJ1-3; 7 positions match TRBD1. Trimming removed 4 bases from V and 1 base from J; junction bases left unmatched: 7. Germline V gives CDR1 MDHEN, CDR2 SYDVKM. There are 16 residues in the CDR3.

The rearrangement links TRBV10-3 to TRBJ1-5; the match to TRBD1 covers 9 bases. From germline, CDR1 is ENHRY and CDR2 SYGVKD. The CDR3 spans 13 residues. Trimming removed 8 bases from V and 4 bases from J; junction bases left unmatched: 3. The CDR3 DNA follows: TGTGCCATCCGGACAGGGGCTAATCAGCCCCAGCATTTT. Its translation: CAIRTGANQPQHF.

The CDR3 region has the DNA TGTGCCAGCAGAGATAAGAGCGGGGGTCGAGAGACCCAGTACTTC. Residues: CASRDKSGGRETQYF. V is TRBV25-1 and J is TRBJ2-5; 8 nucleotides line up with TRBD2. The CDR3 contains 15 residues. The germline CDR1 and CDR2 sequences are MGHDK and SYGVNS. Unmatched junction bases numbered 10, after V lost 6 bases and J lost 4 bases.

The chain employs TRBV10-3 and TRBJ2-5, with TRBD2 as a possible D gene (5 bases). CDR3 length: 11 residues. Germline-derived CDR1 and CDR2 are ENHRY and SYGVKD. V was cut by 11 bases and J by 4 bases, with 11 bases left in between. CDR3 residues: CAVLDRETQYF. CDR3 in DNA: TGTGCCGTACTAGATCGAGAGACCCAGTACTTC.

V gene TRBV4-1 combines with J gene TRBJ2-7, with D possibly TRBD1 on 6 matching bases. V dropped 4 bases and J dropped 0 bases, with 13 bases sitting between them. CDR1 MGHRA and CDR2 YSYEKL come from the germline V gene. This CDR3 has 15 amino acids. CDR3 DNA sequence: TGCGCCAGCAGCCGGTCCGGGACAAGCTCCTACGAGCAGTACTTC. It specifies CASSRSGTSSYEQYF.